This T cell receptor (beta chain) stems from a study of T cells in Graves' hyperthyroidism and ophthalmopathy. The study, taken as a whole, reports: In the analysis, a 13 V-J model separated ophthalmopathy from stable hyperthyroidism. Blood also contained most expanded thyroid clonotypes above 0.001.

Amplified TCR beta CDR3 regions came from RNA transcripts. A first-round RT-PCR of the TCR CDR3 used the HTBI primer set. In TCRdb, the multiplex PCR reads were re-called with MiXCR into one record per CDR3 protein. Of more than 300,000 distinct CDR3 sequences detected, 15% to 20% appear once; the ten largest clones hold around 35%. This clonotype occurred many times. Its antigen is still unknown. Germline lookup yields CDR1 LNHDA and CDR2 SQIVND (reference sequence). The CDR3 has 19 residues. V lost 3 bases, J lost 0 bases, and 13 bases stayed unmatched. Sequenced input: blood. The chain uses TRBV19 and TRBJ1-5; 8 bases map to TRBD1. The TCR originated in a woman younger than 45 with Graves' hyperthyroidism that later progressed to Graves' ophthalmopathy. CDR3: CASSIAGRGPENSNQPQHF. CDR3 in DNA: TGTGCCAGTAGTATCGCCGGCAGGGGGCCTGAAAATAGCAATCAGCCCCAGCATTTT.